A selection of T cell receptor beta chains follows, all from one sample in a study of T cells after yellow fever vaccination. TCRdb reanalysed the 5' RACE reads using MiXCR and keeps one entry per CDR3 protein. The sample contains 200,000 or so distinct CDR3 sequences, roughly 6.8% of which appear only once. The sequenced sample was CD4+ T cells sorted from PBMCs, obtained on the day of the yellow fever booster vaccination. The source of these receptors is a man aged 25 to 40 who received the YFV17D yellow fever vaccine. Each CDR3 is given with its conserved first and last residue. The D gene is left open where the match is weak. A row's size may be missing; if present it is once, few, many or a size class.

clone_size: few
v_call: TRBV24-1
d_call: TRBD2
cdr3_length: 17
j_call: TRBJ2-3
cdr3_aa: CATSDPFLAGGPDTQYF
cdr3_nt: TGTGCCACCAGTGACCCCTTCCTAGCGGGAGGCCCAGATACGCAGTATTTT

clone_size: few
v_call: TRBV19
d_call: -
cdr3_length: 14
j_call: TRBJ2-5
cdr3_aa: CASSIVGQQETQYF
cdr3_nt: TGTGCCAGTAGTATAGTCGGACAACAAGAGACCCAGTACTTC

clone_size: few
v_call: TRBV5-1
d_call: -
cdr3_length: 15
j_call: TRBJ2-3
cdr3_aa: CASSFMGGYFDTQYF
cdr3_nt: TGCGCCAGCAGCTTTATGGGGGGATATTTTGATACGCAGTATTTT

clone_size: few
v_call: TRBV5-1
d_call: -
cdr3_length: 16
j_call: TRBJ2-1
cdr3_aa: CASSPPGGTSYNEQFF
cdr3_nt: TGCGCCAGCAGCCCCCCCGGAGGAACCTCCTACAATGAGCAGTTCTTC

clone_size: few
v_call: TRBV5-4
d_call: TRBD1
cdr3_length: 16
j_call: TRBJ2-3
cdr3_aa: CASSSRDRGGTDTQYF
cdr3_nt: TGTGCCAGCAGCAGCCGGGACAGGGGAGGAACAGATACGCAGTATTTT

clone_size: -
v_call: TRBV10-3
d_call: -
cdr3_length: 15
j_call: TRBJ1-4
cdr3_aa: CAISAPSGGDEKLFF
cdr3_nt: TGTGCCATCAGCGCGCCCAGTGGAGGGGATGAAAAACTGTTTTTT

clone_size: -
v_call: TRBV15
d_call: -
cdr3_length: 14
j_call: TRBJ2-1
cdr3_aa: CATSRGLKHNEQFF
cdr3_nt: TGTGCCACCAGCAGAGGTCTAAAACACAATGAGCAGTTCTTC

clone_size: many
v_call: TRBV24-1
d_call: -
cdr3_length: 17
j_call: TRBJ1-4
cdr3_aa: CATSDGRGGFGNEKLFF
cdr3_nt: TGTGCCACCAGTGATGGTCGCGGCGGGTTCGGTAATGAAAAACTGTTTTTT

clone_size: few
v_call: TRBV11-2
d_call: TRBD1
cdr3_length: 16
j_call: TRBJ2-3
cdr3_aa: CASSSRRQGSTDTQYF
cdr3_nt: TGTGCCAGCAGCTCCCGCCGACAGGGGAGCACAGATACGCAGTATTTT

clone_size: few
v_call: TRBV29-1
d_call: -
cdr3_length: 13
j_call: TRBJ2-5
cdr3_aa: CSVRRSDSGPQYF
cdr3_nt: TGCAGCGTTCGGAGGAGTGATTCTGGGCCCCAGTACTTC

clone_size: many
v_call: TRBV6-6
d_call: -
cdr3_length: 13
j_call: TRBJ2-7
cdr3_aa: CASSSKGGYEQYF
cdr3_nt: TGTGCCAGCAGTTCTAAGGGTGGATACGAGCAGTACTTC

clone_size: many
v_call: TRBV6-2/TRBV6-3
d_call: -
cdr3_length: 13
j_call: TRBJ2-2
cdr3_aa: CASTLGITGELFF
cdr3_nt: TGTGCCAGCACCTTAGGGATTACCGGGGAGCTGTTTTTT

clone_size: -
v_call: TRBV12-3/TRBV12-4
d_call: -
cdr3_length: 16
j_call: TRBJ2-3
cdr3_aa: CASIFLGGSRTDTQYF
cdr3_nt: TGTGCCAGCATCTTCCTAGGGGGGAGCCGGACAGATACGCAGTATTTT

clone_size: few
v_call: TRBV20-1
d_call: -
cdr3_length: 13
j_call: TRBJ1-2
cdr3_aa: CSARGDGAYGYTF
cdr3_nt: TGCAGTGCTAGAGGGGATGGGGCCTATGGCTACACCTTC

clone_size: few
v_call: TRBV12-3/TRBV12-4
d_call: -
cdr3_length: 15
j_call: TRBJ2-3
cdr3_aa: CASSGGQLPGDTQYF
cdr3_nt: TGTGCCAGCAGTGGAGGACAGCTACCCGGAGATACGCAGTATTTT

clone_size: few
v_call: TRBV28
d_call: -
cdr3_length: 15
j_call: TRBJ1-3
cdr3_aa: CASSLGGRVGNTIYF
cdr3_nt: TGTGCCAGCAGTTTGGGAGGAAGGGTCGGAAACACCATATATTTT

clone_size: few
v_call: TRBV20-1
d_call: TRBD2
cdr3_length: 13
j_call: TRBJ2-7
cdr3_aa: CSLVGGGSYEQYF
cdr3_nt: TGCAGCCTCGTCGGAGGCGGGAGTTACGAGCAGTACTTC

clone_size: once
v_call: TRBV3-1
d_call: -
cdr3_length: 16
j_call: TRBJ2-1
cdr3_aa: CASSQPGLESSNEQFF
cdr3_nt: TGTGCCAGCAGCCAACCCGGACTGGAGAGTAGCAATGAGCAGTTCTTC

clone_size: many
v_call: TRBV10-1
d_call: TRBD2
cdr3_length: 18
j_call: TRBJ2-3
cdr3_aa: CASSSPGTSGISTDTQYF
cdr3_nt: TGCGCCAGCAGCTCACCCGGGACTAGCGGGATTAGCACAGATACGCAGTATTTT

clone_size: few
v_call: TRBV19
d_call: -
cdr3_length: 13
j_call: TRBJ2-2
cdr3_aa: CASSREDTGELFF
cdr3_nt: TGTGCCAGTAGCAGAGAGGACACCGGGGAGCTGTTTTTT

clone_size: -
v_call: TRBV7-9
d_call: -
cdr3_length: 13
j_call: TRBJ2-3
cdr3_aa: CASSSRTPDTQYF
cdr3_nt: TGTGCCAGCAGCTCCCGAACCCCAGATACGCAGTATTTT

clone_size: many
v_call: TRBV20-1
d_call: -
cdr3_length: 13
j_call: TRBJ1-1
cdr3_aa: CSARVGTSYEAFF
cdr3_nt: TGCAGTGCTAGAGTCGGGACAAGTTACGAAGCTTTCTTT

clone_size: -
v_call: TRBV6-5
d_call: -
cdr3_length: 10
j_call: TRBJ2-1
cdr3_aa: CATLSGEQFF
cdr3_nt: TGTGCCACATTATCGGGTGAGCAGTTCTTC

clone_size: -
v_call: TRBV20-1
d_call: TRBD1
cdr3_length: 13
j_call: TRBJ2-7
cdr3_aa: CSAPRDRSYEQYF
cdr3_nt: TGCAGTGCCCCACGGGACAGGTCCTACGAGCAGTACTTC

clone_size: few
v_call: TRBV20-1
d_call: -
cdr3_length: 14
j_call: TRBJ2-7
cdr3_aa: CSAREDPTRYEQYF
cdr3_nt: TGCAGTGCTAGAGAAGACCCTACCCGATACGAGCAGTACTTC

clone_size: many
v_call: TRBV7-6
d_call: -
cdr3_length: 16
j_call: TRBJ1-5
cdr3_aa: CASSFGSPSANQPQHF
cdr3_nt: TGTGCCAGCAGCTTCGGATCCCCCAGCGCCAATCAGCCCCAGCATTTT

clone_size: few
v_call: TRBV5-4
d_call: -
cdr3_length: 11
j_call: TRBJ2-2
cdr3_aa: CASSRDGELFF
cdr3_nt: TGTGCCAGCAGCCGTGACGGGGAGCTGTTTTTT

clone_size: many
v_call: TRBV9
d_call: TRBD2
cdr3_length: 16
j_call: TRBJ2-1
cdr3_aa: CASSVGPSGRVDEQFF
cdr3_nt: TGTGCCAGCAGCGTAGGCCCCAGCGGGAGGGTTGATGAGCAGTTCTTC

clone_size: -
v_call: TRBV3-1
d_call: -
cdr3_length: 13
j_call: TRBJ2-1
cdr3_aa: CASSQGPINEHFF
cdr3_nt: TGTGCCAGCAGCCAAGGGCCGATCAATGAGCACTTCTTC

clone_size: many
v_call: TRBV25-1
d_call: TRBD1
cdr3_length: 14
j_call: TRBJ2-4
cdr3_aa: CASSGWDSKNIQYF
cdr3_nt: TGTGCCAGCAGTGGATGGGACAGCAAAAACATTCAGTACTTC

clone_size: few
v_call: TRBV10-3
d_call: TRBD2
cdr3_length: 16
j_call: TRBJ2-5
cdr3_aa: CAISEGVAGVGETQYF
cdr3_nt: TGTGCCATCAGTGAGGGGGTAGCGGGAGTCGGGGAGACCCAGTACTTC

clone_size: many
v_call: TRBV7-9
d_call: -
cdr3_length: 16
j_call: TRBJ1-2
cdr3_aa: CASSLEKWQKNYGYTF
cdr3_nt: TGTGCCAGCAGCTTAGAAAAGTGGCAGAAGAACTATGGCTACACCTTC

clone_size: -
v_call: TRBV7-8
d_call: -
cdr3_length: 13
j_call: TRBJ1-5
cdr3_aa: CASSPGRSQPQHF
cdr3_nt: TGTGCCAGCAGCCCAGGTCGTAGTCAGCCCCAGCATTTT

clone_size: few
v_call: TRBV6-1
d_call: -
cdr3_length: 16
j_call: TRBJ1-1
cdr3_aa: CASSELAVTGRTEAFF
cdr3_nt: TGTGCCAGCAGTGAATTGGCGGTGACAGGCAGGACCGAAGCTTTCTTT

clone_size: few
v_call: TRBV4-2
d_call: -
cdr3_length: 16
j_call: TRBJ1-1
cdr3_aa: CASSQANNGQYTEAFF
cdr3_nt: TGTGCCAGCAGCCAAGCCAACAATGGACAGTACACTGAAGCTTTCTTT

clone_size: -
v_call: TRBV6-1
d_call: TRBD2
cdr3_length: 15
j_call: TRBJ2-2
cdr3_aa: CASSEARGAGGELFF
cdr3_nt: TGTGCCAGCAGTGAAGCGCGGGGGGCTGGCGGGGAGCTGTTTTTT

clone_size: -
v_call: TRBV7-9
d_call: -
cdr3_length: 14
j_call: TRBJ1-2
cdr3_aa: CASSLVVRGNGYTF
cdr3_nt: TGTGCCAGCAGCTTAGTGGTCAGGGGAAATGGCTACACCTTC

clone_size: many
v_call: TRBV11-1
d_call: TRBD2
cdr3_length: 15
j_call: TRBJ2-1
cdr3_aa: CASSQTSGRVNEQFF
cdr3_nt: TGTGCCAGCAGCCAGACTAGCGGGAGGGTCAATGAGCAGTTCTTC

clone_size: -
v_call: TRBV4-3
d_call: -
cdr3_length: 16
j_call: TRBJ1-4
cdr3_aa: CASSLAVTAGNEKLFF
cdr3_nt: TGCGCCAGCAGCCTAGCGGTGACAGCGGGTAATGAAAAACTGTTTTTT

clone_size: -
v_call: TRBV6-5
d_call: -
cdr3_length: 12
j_call: TRBJ2-1
cdr3_aa: CASSYSREEQFF
cdr3_nt: TGTGCCAGCAGTTACTCTCGTGAGGAGCAGTTCTTC

clone_size: few
v_call: TRBV4-3
d_call: TRBD1
cdr3_length: 13
j_call: TRBJ2-7
cdr3_aa: CASSQADRGEQYF
cdr3_nt: TGCGCCAGCAGCCAGGCAGACAGGGGCGAGCAGTACTTC

clone_size: -
v_call: TRBV3-1
d_call: -
cdr3_length: 14
j_call: TRBJ2-7
cdr3_aa: CASSPRQGGGEQYF
cdr3_nt: TGTGCCAGCAGCCCTAGGCAGGGGGGTGGCGAGCAGTACTTC

clone_size: -
v_call: TRBV2
d_call: -
cdr3_length: 15
j_call: TRBJ2-1
cdr3_aa: CASSTDRPPYNEQFF
cdr3_nt: TGTGCCAGCAGCACCGACAGGCCCCCCTACAATGAGCAGTTCTTC

clone_size: -
v_call: TRBV20-1
d_call: -
cdr3_length: 13
j_call: TRBJ2-5
cdr3_aa: CSGSDGPQETQYF
cdr3_nt: TGCAGTGGATCGGACGGTCCGCAAGAGACCCAGTACTTC

clone_size: few
v_call: TRBV7-2
d_call: -
cdr3_length: 20
j_call: TRBJ2-1
cdr3_aa: CASSLANGRNPLSSYNEQFF
cdr3_nt: TGTGCCAGCAGCTTAGCTAACGGGAGAAACCCTCTGAGCTCCTACAATGAGCAGTTCTTC

clone_size: few
v_call: TRBV3-1
d_call: -
cdr3_length: 15
j_call: TRBJ2-5
cdr3_aa: CASSQAVGGQETQYF
cdr3_nt: TGTGCCAGCAGCCAAGCTGTCGGAGGCCAAGAGACCCAGTACTTC

clone_size: few
v_call: TRBV4-3
d_call: -
cdr3_length: 13
j_call: TRBJ1-2
cdr3_aa: CASSQDLVSGYTF
cdr3_nt: TGCGCCAGCAGCCAAGATTTGGTTTCTGGCTACACCTTC

clone_size: many
v_call: TRBV7-2
d_call: TRBD1
cdr3_length: 16
j_call: TRBJ2-7
cdr3_aa: CASSSPGQGLENEQYF
cdr3_nt: TGTGCCAGCAGCTCCCCGGGACAGGGTTTAGAGAACGAGCAGTACTTC